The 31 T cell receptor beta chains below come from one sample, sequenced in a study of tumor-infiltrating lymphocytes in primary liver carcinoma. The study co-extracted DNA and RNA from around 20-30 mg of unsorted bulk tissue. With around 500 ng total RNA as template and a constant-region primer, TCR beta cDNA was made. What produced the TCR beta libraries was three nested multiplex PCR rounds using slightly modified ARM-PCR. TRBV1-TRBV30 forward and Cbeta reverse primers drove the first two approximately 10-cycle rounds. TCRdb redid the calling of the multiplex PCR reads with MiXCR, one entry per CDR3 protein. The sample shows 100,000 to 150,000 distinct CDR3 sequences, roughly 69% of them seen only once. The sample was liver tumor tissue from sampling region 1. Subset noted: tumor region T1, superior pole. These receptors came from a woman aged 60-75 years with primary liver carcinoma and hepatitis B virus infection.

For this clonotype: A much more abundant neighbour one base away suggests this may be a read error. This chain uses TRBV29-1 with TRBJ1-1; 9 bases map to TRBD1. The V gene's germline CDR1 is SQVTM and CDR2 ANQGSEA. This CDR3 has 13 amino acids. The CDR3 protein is CNVGDRGGLEAFF. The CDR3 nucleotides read TGCAACGTCGGAGACAGGGGGGGACTTGAAGCTTTCTTT.

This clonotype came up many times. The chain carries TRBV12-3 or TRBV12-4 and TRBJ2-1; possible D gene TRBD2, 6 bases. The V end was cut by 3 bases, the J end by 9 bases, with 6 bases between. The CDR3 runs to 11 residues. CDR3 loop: CASSLEGEQFF. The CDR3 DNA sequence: TGTGCCAGCAGTTTGGAGGGTGAGCAGTTCTTC.

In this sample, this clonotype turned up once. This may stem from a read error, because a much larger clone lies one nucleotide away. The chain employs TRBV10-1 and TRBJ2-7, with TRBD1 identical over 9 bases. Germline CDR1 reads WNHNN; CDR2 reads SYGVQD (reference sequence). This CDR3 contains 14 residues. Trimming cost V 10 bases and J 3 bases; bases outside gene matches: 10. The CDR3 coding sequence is TGCGCCATCTCTCTCCGGGACAGGGACTACGAGCAGTACTTC. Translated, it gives CAISLRDRDYEQYF.

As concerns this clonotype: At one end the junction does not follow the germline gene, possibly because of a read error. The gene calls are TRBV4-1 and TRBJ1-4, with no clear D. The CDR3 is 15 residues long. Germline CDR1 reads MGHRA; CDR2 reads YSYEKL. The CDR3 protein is CASGQEVPSYEKLFF. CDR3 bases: TGCGCCAGCGGCCAAGAGGTTCCCTCGTATGAAAAACTGTTTTTT.

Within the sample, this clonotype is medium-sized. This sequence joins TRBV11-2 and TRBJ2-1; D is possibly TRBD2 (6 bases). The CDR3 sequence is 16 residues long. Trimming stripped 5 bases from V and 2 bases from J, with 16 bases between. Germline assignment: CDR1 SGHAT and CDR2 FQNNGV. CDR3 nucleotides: TGTGCCAGCAGCCCCAGACTAGACGGCACCTACAATGAGCAGTTCTTC. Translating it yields CASSPRLDGTYNEQFF. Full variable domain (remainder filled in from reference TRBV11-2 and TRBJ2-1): EAGVAQSPRYKIIEKRQSVAFWCNPISGHATLYWYQQILGQGPKLLIQFQNNGVVDDSQLPKDRFSAERLKGVDSTLKIQPAKLEDSAVYLCASSPRLDGTYNEQFFGPGTRLTVL.

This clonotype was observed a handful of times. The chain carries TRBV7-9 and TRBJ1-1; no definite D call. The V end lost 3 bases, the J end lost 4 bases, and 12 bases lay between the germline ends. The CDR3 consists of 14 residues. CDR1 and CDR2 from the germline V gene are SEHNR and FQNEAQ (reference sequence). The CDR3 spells CASSFQSLGTEAFF. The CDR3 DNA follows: TGTGCCAGCAGCTTCCAGTCTCTGGGCACTGAAGCTTTCTTT.

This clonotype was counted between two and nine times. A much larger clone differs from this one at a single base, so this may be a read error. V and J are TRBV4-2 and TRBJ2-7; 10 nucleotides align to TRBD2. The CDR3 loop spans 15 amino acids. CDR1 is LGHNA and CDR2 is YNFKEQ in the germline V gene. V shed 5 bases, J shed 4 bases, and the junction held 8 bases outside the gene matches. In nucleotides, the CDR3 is TGTGCCAGCAGCTGCGGGACTAGCGTAGAATACGAGCAGTACTTC. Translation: CASSCGTSVEYEQYF.

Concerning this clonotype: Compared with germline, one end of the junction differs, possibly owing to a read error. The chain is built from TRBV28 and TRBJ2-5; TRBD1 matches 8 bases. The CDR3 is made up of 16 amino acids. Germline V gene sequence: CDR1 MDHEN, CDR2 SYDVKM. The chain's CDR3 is CASSLGRTGIQEIQYF. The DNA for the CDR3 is TGTGCCAGCAGTTTGGGACGGACAGGGATACAAGAGATCCAGTACTTC.

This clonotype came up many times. The CDR3 DNA sequence: TGTGCCAGCAGTGACGGGGATCAGCCCCAGCATTTT. The encoded protein is CASSDGDQPQHF. The chain combines TRBV2 with TRBJ1-5; D is unresolved. This CDR3 contains 12 residues. Germline V gene data show CDR1 as SNHLY and CDR2 as FYNNEI. The V and J ends lost 3 bases and 5 bases respectively, with 5 bases between them.

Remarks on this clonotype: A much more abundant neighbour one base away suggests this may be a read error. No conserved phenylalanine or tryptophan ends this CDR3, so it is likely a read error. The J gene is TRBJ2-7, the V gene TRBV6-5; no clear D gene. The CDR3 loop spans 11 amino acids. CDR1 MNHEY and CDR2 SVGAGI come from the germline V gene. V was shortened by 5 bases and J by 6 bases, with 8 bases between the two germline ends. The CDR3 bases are TGTGCCAGCAGTCGAGGCCTCGAGCAGTACCTC. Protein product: CASSRGLEQYL.

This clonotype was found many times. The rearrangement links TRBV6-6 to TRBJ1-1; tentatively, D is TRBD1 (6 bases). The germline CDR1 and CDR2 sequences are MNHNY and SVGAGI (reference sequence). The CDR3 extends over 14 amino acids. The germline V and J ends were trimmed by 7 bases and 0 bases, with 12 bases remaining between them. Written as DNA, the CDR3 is TGTGCCAGCACCCAGGGGTTTGTGAACACTGAAGCTTTCTTT. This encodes CASTQGFVNTEAFF.

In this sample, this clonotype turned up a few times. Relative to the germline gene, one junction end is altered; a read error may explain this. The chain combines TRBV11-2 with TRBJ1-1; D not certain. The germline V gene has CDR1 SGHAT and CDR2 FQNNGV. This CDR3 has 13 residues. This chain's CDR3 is CAISPSLNTEAFF. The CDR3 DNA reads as TGTGCCATCAGCCCCAGTTTGAACACTGAAGCTTTCTTT.

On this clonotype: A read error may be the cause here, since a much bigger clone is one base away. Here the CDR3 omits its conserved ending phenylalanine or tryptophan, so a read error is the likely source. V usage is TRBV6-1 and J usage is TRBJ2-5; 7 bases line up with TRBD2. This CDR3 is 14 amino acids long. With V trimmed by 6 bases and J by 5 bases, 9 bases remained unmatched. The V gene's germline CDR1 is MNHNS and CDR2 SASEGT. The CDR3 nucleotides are TGTGCCAGCAGCCGGGCGGCAGCGGGGGAGACCCAGTACTCC. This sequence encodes CASSRAAAGETQYS.

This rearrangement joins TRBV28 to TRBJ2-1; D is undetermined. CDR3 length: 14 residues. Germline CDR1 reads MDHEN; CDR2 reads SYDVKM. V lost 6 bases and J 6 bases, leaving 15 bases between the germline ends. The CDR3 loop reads CASRRGGALNEQFF. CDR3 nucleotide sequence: TGTGCCAGCAGGCGCGGCGGAGCCCTCAATGAGCAGTTCTTC.

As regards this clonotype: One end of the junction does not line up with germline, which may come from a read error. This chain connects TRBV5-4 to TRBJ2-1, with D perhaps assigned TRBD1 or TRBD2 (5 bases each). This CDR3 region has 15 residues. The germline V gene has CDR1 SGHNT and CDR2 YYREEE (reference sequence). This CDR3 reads CASSPPWGTGDEQFF. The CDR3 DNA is TGTGCAAGCAGCCCCCCGTGGGGGACGGGCGATGAGCAGTTCTTC.

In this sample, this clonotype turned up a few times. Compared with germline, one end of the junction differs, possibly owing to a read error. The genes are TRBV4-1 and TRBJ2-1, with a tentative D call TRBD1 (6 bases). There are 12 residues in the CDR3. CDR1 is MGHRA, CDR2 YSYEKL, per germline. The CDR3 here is CASSHVQGLVFF. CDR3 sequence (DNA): TGCGCTAGCAGCCATGTTCAGGGGTTGGTGTTCTTC.

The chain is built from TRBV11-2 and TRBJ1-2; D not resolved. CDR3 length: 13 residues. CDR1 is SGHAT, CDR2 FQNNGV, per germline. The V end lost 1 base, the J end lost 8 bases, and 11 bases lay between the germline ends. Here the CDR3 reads CASSLVAGFGYTF. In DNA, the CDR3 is TGTGCCAGCAGCTTAGTTGCCGGTTTCGGCTACACCTTC.

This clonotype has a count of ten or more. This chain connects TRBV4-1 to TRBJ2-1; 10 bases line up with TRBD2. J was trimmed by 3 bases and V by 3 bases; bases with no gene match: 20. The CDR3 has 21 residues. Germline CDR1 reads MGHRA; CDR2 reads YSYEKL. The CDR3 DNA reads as TGCGCCAGCAGCCATCCCAAGGGGCTAGCGGGAGCGGTAGAGAGCTACAATGAGCAGTTCTTC. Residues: CASSHPKGLAGAVESYNEQFF.

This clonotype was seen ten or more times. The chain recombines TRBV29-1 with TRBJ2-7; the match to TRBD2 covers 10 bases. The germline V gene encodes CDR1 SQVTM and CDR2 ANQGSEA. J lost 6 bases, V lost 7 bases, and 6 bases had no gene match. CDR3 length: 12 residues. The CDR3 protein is CSGASGSLEQYF. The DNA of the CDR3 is TGCAGCGGGGCTAGCGGGAGTCTCGAGCAGTACTTC.

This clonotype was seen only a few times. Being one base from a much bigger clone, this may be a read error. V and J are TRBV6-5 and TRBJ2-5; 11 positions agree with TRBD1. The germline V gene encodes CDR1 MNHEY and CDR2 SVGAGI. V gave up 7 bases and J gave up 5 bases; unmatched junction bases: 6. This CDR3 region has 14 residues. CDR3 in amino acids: CASTRTGGQETQYF. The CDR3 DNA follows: TGTGCCAGCACCCGGACAGGGGGCCAGGAGACCCAGTACTTC.

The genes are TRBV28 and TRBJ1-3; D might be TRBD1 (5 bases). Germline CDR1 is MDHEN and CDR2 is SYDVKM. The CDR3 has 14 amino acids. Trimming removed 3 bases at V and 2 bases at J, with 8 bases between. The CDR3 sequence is CASSLARAGNTIYF. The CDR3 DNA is TGTGCCAGCAGTTTGGCCAGGGCTGGAAACACCATATATTTT. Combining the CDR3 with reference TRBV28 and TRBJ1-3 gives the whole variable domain DVKVTQSSRYLVKRTGEKVFLECVQDMDHENMFWYRQDPGLGLRLIYFSYDVKMKEKGDIPEGYSVSREKKERFSLILESASTNQTSMYLCASSLARAGNTIYFGEGSWLTVV.

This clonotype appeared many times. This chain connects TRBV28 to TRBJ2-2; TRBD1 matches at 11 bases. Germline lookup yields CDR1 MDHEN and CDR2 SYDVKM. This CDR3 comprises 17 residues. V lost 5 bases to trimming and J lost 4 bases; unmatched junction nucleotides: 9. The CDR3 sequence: CASSPNPGQGGTGELFF. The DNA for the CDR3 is TGTGCCAGCAGTCCCAACCCGGGACAGGGGGGCACCGGGGAGCTGTTTTTT.

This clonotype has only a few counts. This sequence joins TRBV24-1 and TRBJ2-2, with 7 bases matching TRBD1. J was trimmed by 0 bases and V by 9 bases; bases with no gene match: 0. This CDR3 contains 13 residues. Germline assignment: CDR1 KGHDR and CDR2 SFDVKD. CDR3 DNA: TGTGCCACCGGGACAGCGAACACCGGGGAGCTGTTTTTT. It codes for CATGTANTGELFF.

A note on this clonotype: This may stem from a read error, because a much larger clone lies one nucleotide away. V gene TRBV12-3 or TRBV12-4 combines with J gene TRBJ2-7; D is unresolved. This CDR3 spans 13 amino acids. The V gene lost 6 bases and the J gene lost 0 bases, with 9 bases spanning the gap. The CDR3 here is CASRDPNSYEQYF. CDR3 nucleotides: TGTGCCAGCAGAGACCCCAACTCCTACGAGCAGTACTTC.

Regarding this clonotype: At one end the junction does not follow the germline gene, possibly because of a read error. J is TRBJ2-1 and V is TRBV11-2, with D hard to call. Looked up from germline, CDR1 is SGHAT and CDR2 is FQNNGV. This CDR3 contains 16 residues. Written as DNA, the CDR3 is TGTGCCAGCAGCTTTTCTCCCCATTTAAGAGACAATGATCAGTTATTC. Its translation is CASSFSPHLRDNDQLF.

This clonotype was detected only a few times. The CDR3 DNA reads as TGTGCCAGCAGCTTGGGACAAGCTTCCAATCAGCCCCAGCATTTT. Translating gives CASSLGQASNQPQHF. The chain is built from TRBV7-9 and TRBJ1-5, with TRBD1 as a possible D gene (6 bases). This CDR3 is 15 amino acids long. V shed 3 bases and J shed 3 bases, with 12 bases lying between them. Per the germline V gene, CDR1 is SEHNR and CDR2 is FQNEAQ (reference sequence).

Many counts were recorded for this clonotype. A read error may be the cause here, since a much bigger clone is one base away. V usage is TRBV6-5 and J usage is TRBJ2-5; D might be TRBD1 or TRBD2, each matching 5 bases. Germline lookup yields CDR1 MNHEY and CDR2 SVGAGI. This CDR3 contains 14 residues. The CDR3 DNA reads TGTGTCAGCAGGGATACTAGACGTCAAGAGACCCAGTACTTC. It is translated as CVSRDTRRQETQYF.

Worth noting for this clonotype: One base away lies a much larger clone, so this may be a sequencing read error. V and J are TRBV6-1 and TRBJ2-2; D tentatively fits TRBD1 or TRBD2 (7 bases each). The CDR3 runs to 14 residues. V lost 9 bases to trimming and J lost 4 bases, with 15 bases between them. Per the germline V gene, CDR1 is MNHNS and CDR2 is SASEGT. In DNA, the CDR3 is TGTGCCAGTCAGGGGGGGTTCGGCACCGGGGAGCTGTTTTTT. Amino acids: CASQGGFGTGELFF.

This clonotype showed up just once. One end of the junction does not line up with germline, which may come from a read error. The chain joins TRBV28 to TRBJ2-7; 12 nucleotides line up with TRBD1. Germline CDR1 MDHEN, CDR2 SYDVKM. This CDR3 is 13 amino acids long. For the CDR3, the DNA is TGTGCCAGCAGGCCCGGGACAGGGGGCGAGCACTACTTC. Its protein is CASRPGTGGEHYF.

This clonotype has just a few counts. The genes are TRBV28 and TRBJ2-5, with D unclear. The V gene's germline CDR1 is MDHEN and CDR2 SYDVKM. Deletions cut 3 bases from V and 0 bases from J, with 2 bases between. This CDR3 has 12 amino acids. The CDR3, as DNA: TGTGCCAGCAGTTTGTACCAAGAGACCCAGTACTTC. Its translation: CASSLYQETQYF.

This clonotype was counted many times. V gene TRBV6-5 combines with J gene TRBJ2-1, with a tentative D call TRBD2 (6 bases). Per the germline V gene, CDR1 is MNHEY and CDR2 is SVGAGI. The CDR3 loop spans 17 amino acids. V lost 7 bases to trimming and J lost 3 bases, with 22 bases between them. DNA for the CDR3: TGTGCCAGCAACTACCCAGGCGGGGCAGGAGGCTACAATGAGCAGTTCTTC. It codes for CASNYPGGAGGYNEQFF.